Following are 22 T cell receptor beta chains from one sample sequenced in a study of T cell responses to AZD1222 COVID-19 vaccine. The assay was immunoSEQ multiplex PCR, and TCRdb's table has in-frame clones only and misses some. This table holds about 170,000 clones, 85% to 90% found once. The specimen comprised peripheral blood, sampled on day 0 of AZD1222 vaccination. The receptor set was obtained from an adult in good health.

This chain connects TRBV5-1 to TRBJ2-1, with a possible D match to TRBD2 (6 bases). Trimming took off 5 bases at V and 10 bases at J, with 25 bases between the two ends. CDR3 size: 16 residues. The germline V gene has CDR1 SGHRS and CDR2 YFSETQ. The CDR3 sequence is CASRRDAGPQGTEQFF. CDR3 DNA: TGCGCCAGCAGGCGGGACGCCGGGCCTCAGGGTACGGAGCAGTTCTTC. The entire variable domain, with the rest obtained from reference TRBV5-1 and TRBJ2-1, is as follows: KAGVTQTPRYLIKTRGQQVTLSCSPISGHRSVSWYQQTPGQGLQFLFEYFSETQRNKGNFPGRFSGRQFSNSRSEMNVSTLELGDSALYLCASRRDAGPQGTEQFFGPGTRLTVL.

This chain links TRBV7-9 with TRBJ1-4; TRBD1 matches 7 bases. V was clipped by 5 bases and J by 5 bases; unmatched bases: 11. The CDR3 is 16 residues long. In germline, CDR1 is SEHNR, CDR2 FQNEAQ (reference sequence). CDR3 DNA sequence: TGTGCCAGCAGCCCTAATACAGGGGCTCTGAATGAAAAACTGTTTTTT. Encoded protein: CASSPNTGALNEKLFF. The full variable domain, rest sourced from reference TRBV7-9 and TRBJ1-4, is DTGVSQNPRHKITKRGQNVTFRCDPISEHNRLYWYRQTLGQGPEFLTYFQNEAQLEKSRLLSDRFSAERPKGSFSTLEIQRTEQGDSAMYLCASSPNTGALNEKLFFGSGTQLSVL.

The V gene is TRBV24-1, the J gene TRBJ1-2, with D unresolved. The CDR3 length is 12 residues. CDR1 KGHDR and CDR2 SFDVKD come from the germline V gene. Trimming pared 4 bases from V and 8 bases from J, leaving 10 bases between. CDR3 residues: CATSDPHIGYTF. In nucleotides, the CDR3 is TGTGCCACCAGTGACCCCCACATCGGCTACACCTTC.

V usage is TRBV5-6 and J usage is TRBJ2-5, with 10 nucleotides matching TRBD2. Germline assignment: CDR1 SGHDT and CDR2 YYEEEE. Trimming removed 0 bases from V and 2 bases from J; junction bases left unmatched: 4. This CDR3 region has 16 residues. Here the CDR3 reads CASSLELAGPQETQYF. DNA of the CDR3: TGTGCCAGCAGCTTGGAACTAGCGGGGCCTCAAGAGACCCAGTACTTC.

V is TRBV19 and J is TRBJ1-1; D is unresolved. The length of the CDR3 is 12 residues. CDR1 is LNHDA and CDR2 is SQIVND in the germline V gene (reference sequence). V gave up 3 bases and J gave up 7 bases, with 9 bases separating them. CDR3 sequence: CASSIIWGEAFF. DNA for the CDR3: TGTGCCAGTAGTATTATCTGGGGTGAAGCTTTCTTT. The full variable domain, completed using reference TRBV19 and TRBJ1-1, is DGGITQSPKYLFRKEGQNVTLSCEQNLNHDAMYWYRQDPGQGLRLIYYSQIVNDFQKGDIAEGYSVSREKKESFPLTVTSAQKNPTAFYLCASSIIWGEAFFGQGTRLTVV.

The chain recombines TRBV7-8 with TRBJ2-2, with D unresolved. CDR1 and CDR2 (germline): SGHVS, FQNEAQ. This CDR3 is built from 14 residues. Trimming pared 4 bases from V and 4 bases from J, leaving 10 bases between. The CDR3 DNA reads TGTGCCAGCAGCTCCGGCTTAGGCACCGGGGAGCTGTTTTTT. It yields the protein CASSSGLGTGELFF.

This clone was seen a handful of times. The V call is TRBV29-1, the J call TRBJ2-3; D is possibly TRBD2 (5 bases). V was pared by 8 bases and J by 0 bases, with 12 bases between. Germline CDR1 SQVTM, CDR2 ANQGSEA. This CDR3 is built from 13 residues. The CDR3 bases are TGCAGCCTCGAGGGTGGCAGCACAGATACGCAGTATTTT. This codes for CSLEGGSTDTQYF.

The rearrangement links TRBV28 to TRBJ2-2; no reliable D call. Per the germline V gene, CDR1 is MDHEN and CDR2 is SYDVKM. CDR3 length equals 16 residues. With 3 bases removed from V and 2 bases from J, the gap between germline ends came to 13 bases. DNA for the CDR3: TGTGCCAGCAGTTTTGGTTACACAGACAACACCGGGGAGCTGTTTTTT. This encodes CASSFGYTDNTGELFF.

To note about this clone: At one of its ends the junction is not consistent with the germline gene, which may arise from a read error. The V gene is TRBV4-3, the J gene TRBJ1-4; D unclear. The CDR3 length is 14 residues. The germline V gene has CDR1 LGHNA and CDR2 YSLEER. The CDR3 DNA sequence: TGCGCCAGCAGCAAAGAAGTTGGGGTTGAAAAACTGTTTTTT. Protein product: CASSKEVGVEKLFF.

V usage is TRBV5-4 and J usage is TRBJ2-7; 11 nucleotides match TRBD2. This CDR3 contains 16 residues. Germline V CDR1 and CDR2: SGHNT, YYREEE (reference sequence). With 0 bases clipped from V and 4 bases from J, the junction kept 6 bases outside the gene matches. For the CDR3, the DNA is TGTGCCAGCAGCTTGGTTGGTAGCGGGAGGGTATACGAGCAGTACTTC. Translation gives CASSLVGSGRVYEQYF.

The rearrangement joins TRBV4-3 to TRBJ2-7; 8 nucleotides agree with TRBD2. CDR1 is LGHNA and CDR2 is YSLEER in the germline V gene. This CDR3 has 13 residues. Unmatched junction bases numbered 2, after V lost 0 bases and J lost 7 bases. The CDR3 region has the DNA TGCGCCAGCAGCCAAGAGATAGCGGGGGAGCAGTACTTC. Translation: CASSQEIAGEQYF.

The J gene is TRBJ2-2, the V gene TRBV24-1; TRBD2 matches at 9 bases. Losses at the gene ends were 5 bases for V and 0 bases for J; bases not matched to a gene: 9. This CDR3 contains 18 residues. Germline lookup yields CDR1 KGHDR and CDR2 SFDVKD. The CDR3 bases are TGTGCCACCAGTGGGGGGGGACTAGCCGGGGCGAACACCGGGGAGCTGTTTTTT. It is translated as CATSGGGLAGANTGELFF.

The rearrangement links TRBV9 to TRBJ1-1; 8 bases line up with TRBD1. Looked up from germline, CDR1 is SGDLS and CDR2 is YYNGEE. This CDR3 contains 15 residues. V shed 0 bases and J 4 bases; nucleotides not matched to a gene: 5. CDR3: CASSVGGQGFTEAFF. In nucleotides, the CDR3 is TGTGCCAGCAGCGTAGGCGGACAGGGATTCACTGAAGCTTTCTTT.

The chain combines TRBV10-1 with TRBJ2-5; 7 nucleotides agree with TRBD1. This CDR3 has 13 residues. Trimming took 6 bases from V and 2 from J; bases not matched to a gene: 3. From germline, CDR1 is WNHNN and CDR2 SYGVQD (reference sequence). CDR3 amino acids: CASSTGAQETQYF. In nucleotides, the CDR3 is TGCGCCAGCAGCACAGGGGCTCAAGAGACCCAGTACTTC.

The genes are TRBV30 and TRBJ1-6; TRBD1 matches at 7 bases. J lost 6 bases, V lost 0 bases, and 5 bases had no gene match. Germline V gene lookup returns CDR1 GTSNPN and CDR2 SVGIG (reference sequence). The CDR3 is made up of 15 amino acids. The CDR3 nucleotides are TGTGCCTGGAGTGTACGGACAGGCGGTAATTCACCCCTCCACTTT. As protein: CAWSVRTGGNSPLHF.

DNA for the CDR3: TGTGCCAGCAGCACCCGGACTCAACCGAACTATGGCTACACCTTC. Translated: CASSTRTQPNYGYTF. The J gene is TRBJ1-2, the V gene TRBV13; D unclear. The V end lost 5 bases, the J end lost 2 bases, and 15 bases lay between the germline ends. There are 15 residues in the CDR3. CDR1 is PRHDT, CDR2 FYEKMQ, per germline (reference sequence).

CDR3 DNA sequence: TGTGCCGGACGTCGGTGGGGGGACACTGAAGCTTTCTTT. Translated, it gives CAGRRWGDTEAFF. The J gene is TRBJ1-1, the V gene TRBV30, with D possibly TRBD1 on 5 matching bases. Trimming removed 8 bases at V and 3 bases at J, with 16 bases between. There are 13 residues in the CDR3. Germline assignment: CDR1 GTSNPN and CDR2 SVGIG (reference sequence).

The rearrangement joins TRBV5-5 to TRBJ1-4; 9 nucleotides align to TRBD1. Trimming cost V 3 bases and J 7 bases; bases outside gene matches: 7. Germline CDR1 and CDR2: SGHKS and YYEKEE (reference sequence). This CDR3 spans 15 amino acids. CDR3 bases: TGTGCCAGCAGCTGGCCGGGACAGGGTCCTGAAAAACTGTTTTTT. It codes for CASSWPGQGPEKLFF.

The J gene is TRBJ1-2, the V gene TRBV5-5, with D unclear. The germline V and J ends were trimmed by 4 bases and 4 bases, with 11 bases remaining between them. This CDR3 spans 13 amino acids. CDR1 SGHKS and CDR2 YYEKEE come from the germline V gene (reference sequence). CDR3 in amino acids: CASSTGRIYGYTF. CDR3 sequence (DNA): TGTGCCAGCAGCACTGGACGAATCTATGGCTACACCTTC.

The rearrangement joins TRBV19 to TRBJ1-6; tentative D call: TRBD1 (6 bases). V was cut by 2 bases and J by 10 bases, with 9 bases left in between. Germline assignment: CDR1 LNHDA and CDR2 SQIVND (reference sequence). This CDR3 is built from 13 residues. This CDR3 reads CASSIQGRSPLHF. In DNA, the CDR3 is TGTGCCAGTAGTATACAGGGGAGATCACCCCTCCACTTT.

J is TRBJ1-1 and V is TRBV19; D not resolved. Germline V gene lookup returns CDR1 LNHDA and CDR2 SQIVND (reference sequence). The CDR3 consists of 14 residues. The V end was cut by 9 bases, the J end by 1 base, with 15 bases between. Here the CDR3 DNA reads TGTGCCAGCACACCATCCGGCGGGAACACTGAAGCTTTCTTT. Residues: CASTPSGGNTEAFF. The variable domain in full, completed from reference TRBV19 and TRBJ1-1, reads DGGITQSPKYLFRKEGQNVTLSCEQNLNHDAMYWYRQDPGQGLRLIYYSQIVNDFQKGDIAEGYSVSREKKESFPLTVTSAQKNPTAFYLCASTPSGGNTEAFFGQGTRLTVV.

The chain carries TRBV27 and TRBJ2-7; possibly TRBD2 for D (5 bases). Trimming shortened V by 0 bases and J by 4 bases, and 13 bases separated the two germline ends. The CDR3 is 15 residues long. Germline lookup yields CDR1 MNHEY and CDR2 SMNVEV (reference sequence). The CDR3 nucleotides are TGTGCCAGCAGTTTATCCATGGCTAGCCAGTACGAGCAGTACTTC. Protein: CASSLSMASQYEQYF.